This T cell receptor (beta chain) was captured in a study of circulating CD8 cells and anti-PD-1 response in melanoma. Turning to the study itself: Nivolumab was given intravenously at 3 mg/kg every 2 weeks.

Live CD3+CD8+TCRalphabeta+ cells were sorted into four subsets by PD-1 and/or TIGIT. The germline CDR1 and CDR2 sequences are SGDLS and YYNGEE. Trimming took 4 bases from V and 0 from J, leaving 12 bases between them. This CDR3 is built from 15 residues. General observations from the study: Some patients were treatment-naive; others were previously treated.

TCR libraries were prepared from 15 ng of total RNA with the QIAseq Immune Repertoire TCR panel. TCRdb reprocessed the reads with MiXCR, giving one entry per CDR3 protein. Here the sample table reports about two dozen distinct CDR3 sequences. Relative to its sample, this clonotype is hyperexpanded (1% or more). What it binds is not known. Sample: CD8+ T cells from PBMCs, taken at baseline or after one month of anti-PD-1 therapy (not recorded which). The TCR originated in a human donor with melanoma. This chain joins TRBV9 and TRBJ2-3; D not certain. The CDR3 DNA follows: TGTGCCAGCAGCCCCCGTCATCCTAGCACAGATACGCAGTATTTT. Amino acids: CASSPRHPSTDTQYF.